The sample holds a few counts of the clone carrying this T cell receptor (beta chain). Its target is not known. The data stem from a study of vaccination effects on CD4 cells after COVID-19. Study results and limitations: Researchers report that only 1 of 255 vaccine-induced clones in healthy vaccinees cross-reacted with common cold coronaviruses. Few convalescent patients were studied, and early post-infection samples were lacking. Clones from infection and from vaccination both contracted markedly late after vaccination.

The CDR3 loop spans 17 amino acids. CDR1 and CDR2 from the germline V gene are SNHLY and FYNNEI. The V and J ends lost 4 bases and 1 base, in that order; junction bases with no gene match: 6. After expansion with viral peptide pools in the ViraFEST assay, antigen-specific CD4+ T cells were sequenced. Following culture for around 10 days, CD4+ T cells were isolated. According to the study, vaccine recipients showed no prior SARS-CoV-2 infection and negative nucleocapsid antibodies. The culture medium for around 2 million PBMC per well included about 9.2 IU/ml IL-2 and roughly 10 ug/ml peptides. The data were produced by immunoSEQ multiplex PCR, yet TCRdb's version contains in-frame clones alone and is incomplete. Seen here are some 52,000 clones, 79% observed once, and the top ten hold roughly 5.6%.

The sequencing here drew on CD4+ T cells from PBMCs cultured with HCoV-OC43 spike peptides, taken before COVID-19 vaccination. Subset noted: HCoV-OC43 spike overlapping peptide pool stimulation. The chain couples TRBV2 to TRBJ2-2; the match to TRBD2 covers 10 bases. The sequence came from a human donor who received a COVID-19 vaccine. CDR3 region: CASSVLRLAGNTGELFF. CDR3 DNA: TGTGCCAGCAGTGTCTTGAGACTAGCGGGGAACACCGGGGAGCTGTTTTTT.